The clone carrying this T cell receptor beta chain came up a few times. Its antigen is not identified. A single record per CDR3 protein comes from TCRdb applying MiXCR to the 5' RACE reads. The profile shows about 100,000 distinct CDR3 sequences, 15% to 20% of them singletons. These data are taken from a study of spatial heterogeneity in lung cancer. Study context: Sequencing covered available follow-up PBMC samples collected a median of around two years after resection. The library had UMIs, and each TCR and UMI pair averaged more than ten raw reads.

This CDR3 comprises 11 residues. Trimming removed 5 bases at V and 12 bases at J, with 13 bases between. Per germline, CDR1 SGHTA and CDR2 FQGNSA. Documented time point: blood at routine non-recurrence follow-up after resection. Whole RNA was taken from tumor, nontumor lung or frozen PBMC; it was then sequenced unsorted. Points from the study as a whole: Among blood samples, ubiquitous expanded tumor TCRs appeared more at resection than at follow-up.

The sequence was obtained from a male donor with early-stage non-small cell lung cancer. Sample: PBMCs, taken at follow-up. The J gene is TRBJ2-5, the V gene TRBV7-2; no definite D call. For the CDR3, the DNA is TGTGCCAGCAGCGCCGGCTACTTCGAGTACTTC. As protein: CASSAGYFEYF.